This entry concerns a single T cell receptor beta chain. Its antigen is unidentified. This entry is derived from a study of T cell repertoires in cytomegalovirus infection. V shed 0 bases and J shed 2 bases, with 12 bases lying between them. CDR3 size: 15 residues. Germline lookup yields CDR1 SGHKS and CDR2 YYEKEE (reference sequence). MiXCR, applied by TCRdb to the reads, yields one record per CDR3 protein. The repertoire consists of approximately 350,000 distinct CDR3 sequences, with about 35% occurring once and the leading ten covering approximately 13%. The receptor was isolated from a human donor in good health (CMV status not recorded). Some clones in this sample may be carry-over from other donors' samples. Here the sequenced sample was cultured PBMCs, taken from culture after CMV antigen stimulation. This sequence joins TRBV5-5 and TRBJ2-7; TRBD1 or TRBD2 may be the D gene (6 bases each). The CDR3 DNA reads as TGTGCCAGCAGCTTGGATCCAGGGGAGGCCTACGAGCAGTACGTC. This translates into CASSLDPGEAYEQYV.